The 30 T cell receptor beta chains in this list originate from one sample, sequenced in a study of blood T cells in healthy people across ages. With a J-beta primer mix and a sample-barcoded 5' primer, a second PCR ran roughly 7 to 11 cycles. TCRdb reprocessed the 5' RACE reads via MiXCR and lists one record per CDR3 protein. This table has about 800,000 distinct CDR3 sequences, 58% appearing once. The sample comprised blood. These receptors were obtained from a man aged 25-45 years in good health.

The chain has TRBV7-2 and TRBJ1-5, with D perhaps TRBD1 (6 bases). The CDR3 is 15 amino acids. Trimming removed 6 bases at V and 0 bases at J, with 12 bases between. The germline CDR1 and CDR2 sequences are SGHTA and FQGNSA. The CDR3 DNA sequence: TGTGCCAGCAGTGGACAGATACATAGCAATCAGCCCCAGCATTTT. Translated: CASSGQIHSNQPQHF.

This clonotype was detected only a few times. The chain couples TRBV3-1 to TRBJ1-2; 7 bases map to TRBD1. The CDR3 has 14 residues. The trim removed 0 bases at V and 5 bases at J, leaving 3 bases unmatched. Germline lookup yields CDR1 LGHDT and CDR2 YNNKEL (reference sequence). The chain's CDR3 is CASSQEQGGYGYTF. The CDR3, as DNA: TGTGCCAGCAGCCAAGAGCAGGGGGGTTATGGCTACACCTTC. Variable domain in full (rest from reference TRBV3-1 and TRBJ1-2): DTAVSQTPKYLVTQMGNDKSIKCEQNLGHDTMYWYKQDSKKFLKIMFSYNNKELIINETVPNRFSPKSPDKAHLNLHINSLELGDSAVYFCASSQEQGGYGYTFGSGTRLTVV.

This clonotype has a handful of counts. This chain connects TRBV5-1 to TRBJ2-1; D perhaps matches TRBD2 (6 bases). V gave up 4 bases and J gave up 0 bases, with 14 bases separating them. The length of the CDR3 is 16 residues. The V gene's germline CDR1 is SGHRS and CDR2 YFSETQ. CDR3 in DNA: TGCGCCAGCAGCCAACGAGCGGGTCGCTCCTACAATGAGCAGTTCTTC. This gives the protein CASSQRAGRSYNEQFF.

This sequence joins TRBV7-2 and TRBJ2-5; 7 nucleotides align to TRBD2. CDR1 and CDR2 from the germline V gene are SGHTA and FQGNSA. The CDR3 sequence is 14 residues long. V was clipped by 4 bases and J by 11 bases; unmatched bases: 13. The CDR3 here is CASSSGGFLHGQYF. The DNA of the CDR3 is TGTGCCAGCAGCTCGGGGGGATTTTTGCACGGGCAGTACTTC.

The chain is built from TRBV15 and TRBJ2-5, with 9 bases aligning to TRBD2. Germline CDR1 reads LNHNV; CDR2 reads YYDKDF (reference sequence). The CDR3 contains 15 residues. J gave up 5 bases and V 5 bases, and 9 bases lay outside the gene matches. The chain's CDR3 is CATSGGTSLVETQYF. CDR3 sequence (DNA): TGTGCCACCAGCGGGGGGACTAGCTTGGTCGAGACCCAGTACTTC.

This sequence joins TRBV29-1 and TRBJ2-5; 7 bases fit TRBD1. The closer fit of TRBJ2-7 to the DNA end suggests the J call may be wrong. CDR3 size: 15 residues. Germline assignment: CDR1 SQVTM and CDR2 ANQGSEA. CDR3 sequence: CSAGRPGQLATEQYF. CDR3 DNA: TGCAGCGCCGGAAGACCGGGACAGCTCGCCACCGAGCAGTACTTC.

This clonotype appeared a few times. The chain combines TRBV5-5 with TRBJ2-1, with 7 positions matching TRBD2. V lost 2 bases, J lost 3 bases, and 11 bases stayed unmatched. The CDR3 spans 17 residues. The germline CDR1 and CDR2 sequences are SGHKS and YYEKEE (reference sequence). The CDR3 loop reads CASSFPPWGGFYNEQFF. As DNA, the CDR3 is TGTGCCAGCAGCTTCCCACCCTGGGGGGGTTTCTACAATGAGCAGTTCTTC.

The chain joins TRBV20-1 to TRBJ2-5; 9 bases line up with TRBD2. The J call is uncertain, as TRBJ2-7 better fits the DNA end. The CDR3 has 15 amino acids. Germline V CDR1 and CDR2: DFQATT, SNEGSKA (reference sequence). The CDR3 loop is CSARVAGGYRYEQYF. The CDR3 DNA reads TGCAGTGCTAGAGTCGCGGGGGGGTACAGGTACGAGCAGTACTTC.

Remarks on this clonotype: A much larger clone differs from this one at a single base, so this may be a read error. This chain uses TRBV29-1 with TRBJ2-7; D gene uncertain. V lost 7 bases and J lost 6, with 13 bases in between. The length of the CDR3 is 11 residues. CDR1 is SQVTM, CDR2 ANQGSEA, per germline. The CDR3 is CSGRKESEQYF. The CDR3 coding sequence is TGCAGCGGTCGAAAGGAATCCGAGCAGTACTTC.

This clonotype has more than one count but fewer than ten. CDR3 sequence reads: CASSLFGGALANEKLFF. In nucleotides, the CDR3 is TGTGCCAGCAGCCTGTTTGGGGGTGCTCTGGCTAATGAAAAACTGTTTTTT. The V gene is TRBV12-3 or TRBV12-4, the J gene TRBJ1-4, with a possible D match to TRBD1 (5 bases). V lost 6 bases and J 3 bases, leaving 20 bases between the germline ends. The CDR3 consists of 17 residues.

This clonotype has only a few counts. The rearrangement uses TRBV20-1 and TRBJ2-1; 8 positions match TRBD2. V lost 4 bases to trimming and J lost 13 bases; unmatched junction nucleotides: 15. Germline CDR1 and CDR2: DFQATT and SNEGSKA (reference sequence). The CDR3 extends over 14 amino acids. DNA for the CDR3: TGCAGTGCTACAAGCGGGGGACTTAACAGGGCACAGTTCTTC. It codes for CSATSGGLNRAQFF.

This clonotype appeared many times. The chain employs TRBV4-3 and TRBJ2-3, with 7 bases lining up with TRBD2. The J segment lost 1 base and the V segment lost 0 bases, leaving 7 bases of the junction unmatched. CDR1 and CDR2 from the germline V gene are LGHNA and YSLEER. The CDR3 is made up of 17 amino acids. The CDR3 sequence: CASSQDNREARTDTQYF. CDR3 nucleotides: TGCGCCAGCAGCCAAGATAACCGGGAGGCGCGCACAGATACGCAGTATTTT.

The V and J genes are TRBV29-1 and TRBJ2-1, with unresolved D. Germline V gives CDR1 SQVTM, CDR2 ANQGSEA. With 3 bases removed from V and 12 bases from J, the gap between germline ends came to 12 bases. The CDR3 spans 11 residues. The CDR3, as DNA: TGCAGCGTTGACCTGGGGTCGGGGCAGTTCTTC. This translates into CSVDLGSGQFF.

This clonotype appeared a few times. A much larger clone is a single base away; this may be a read error. The V call is TRBV29-1, the J call TRBJ2-7, with TRBD2 matching over 8 bases. This CDR3 region has 14 residues. Per the germline V gene, CDR1 is SQVTM and CDR2 is ANQGSEA. The CDR3 DNA is TGCAGCGCCCTTTGGAGCGGGAGCTCCGACGAGCAGTACTTC. As protein: CSALWSGSSDEQYF.

V is TRBV3-1 and J is TRBJ1-2, with a weak D call TRBD1 (5 bases). The V gene lost 3 bases and the J gene lost 8 bases, with 13 bases spanning the gap. The germline gives CDR1 LGHDT, CDR2 YNNKEL (reference sequence). The CDR3 has 13 residues. The CDR3 DNA sequence: TGTGCCAGCAGCCAGGGGCTCACGCGGGGCTACACCTTC. The encoded protein is CASSQGLTRGYTF.

The rearrangement uses TRBV7-2 and TRBJ2-7, with D possibly being TRBD1 or TRBD2 (7 bases each). Trimming removed 1 base from V and 6 bases from J, with 16 bases in between. This CDR3 contains 15 residues. Germline lookup yields CDR1 SGHTA and CDR2 FQGNSA. The CDR3 DNA follows: TGTGCCAGCAGCTTAGGGGAGGGGGCAAGAGGCGAGCAGTACTTC. Protein sequence: CASSLGEGARGEQYF.

The chain couples TRBV25-1 to TRBJ2-7; D gene ambiguous. This CDR3 is built from 12 residues. Trimming removed 6 bases from V and 5 bases from J, with 11 bases in between. CDR1 MGHDK and CDR2 SYGVNS come from the germline V gene. The CDR3 is CASSRLGHEQYF. The CDR3 bases are TGTGCCAGCAGCCGTCTTGGTCACGAGCAGTACTTC.

The chain carries TRBV29-1 and TRBJ1-2; no definite D call. Germline values: CDR1 SQVTM, CDR2 ANQGSEA. The CDR3 has 8 amino acids. CDR3 bases: TGCAACGCGGGGGGCTACACCTTC. Translated, it gives CNAGGYTF.

Worth noting for this clonotype: This may stem from a read error, because a much larger clone lies one nucleotide away. This sequence joins TRBV11-2 and TRBJ2-7; D is ambiguous. The better agreement between TRBJ2-4 and the DNA end casts doubt on the J call. The CDR3 is made up of 13 amino acids. Germline V lookup: CDR1 SGHAT, CDR2 FQNNGV. This chain's CDR3 is CANSLAGQNIQYF. The CDR3 region has the DNA TGTGCCAACAGCTTAGCAGGTCAAAACATTCAGTACTTC.

CDR3 sequence (DNA): TGTGCCAGCAGTTTTCACTCCTCCTTAGAGACCCAGTACTTC. As protein: CASSFHSSLETQYF. This chain links TRBV12-3 or TRBV12-4 with TRBJ2-5; no reliable D call. With 3 bases removed from V and 4 bases from J, the gap between germline ends came to 12 bases. The CDR3 is 14 residues long.

This chain links TRBV7-2 with TRBJ2-4; no definite D call. Trimming stripped 4 bases from V and 3 bases from J, with 10 bases between. The CDR3 totals 14 residues. From germline, CDR1 is SGHTA and CDR2 FQGNSA. CDR3 amino acids: CASSSRAYKNIQYF. CDR3 nucleotides: TGTGCCAGCAGCTCCCGGGCTTACAAAAACATTCAGTACTTC. The full variable domain, its missing parts supplied by reference TRBV7-2 and TRBJ2-4, is GAGVSQSPSNKVTEKGKDVELRCDPISGHTALYWYRQSLGQGLEFLIYFQGNSAPDKSGLPSDRFSAERTGGSVSTLTIQRTQQEDSAVYLCASSSRAYKNIQYFGAGTRLSVL.

This chain uses TRBV2 with TRBJ2-1; D gene unclear. The J call is in doubt because the DNA end fits TRBJ2-7 better. The CDR3 is 15 residues long. CDR1 is SNHLY, CDR2 FYNNEI, per germline. The CDR3 sequence is CASSEGWGAYNEQYF. DNA of the CDR3: TGTGCCAGCAGTGAGGGGTGGGGTGCCTACAATGAGCAGTACTTC.

This clonotype was picked up a small number of times. The chain joins TRBV6-5 to TRBJ2-7; 9 nucleotides agree with TRBD2. This CDR3 contains 16 residues. The germline V gene encodes CDR1 MNHEY and CDR2 SVGAGI. The V gene end was trimmed by 0 bases and the J gene end by 2 bases; junction bases not matched to a gene: 5. CDR3 coding DNA: TGTGCCAGCAGTTACTCGGCTAGCGGGAAAGCCTACGAGCAGTACTTC. Translating gives CASSYSASGKAYEQYF.

The V gene is TRBV6-5, the J gene TRBJ2-3; no reliable D call. Trimming stripped 6 bases from V and 0 bases from J, with 10 bases between. Germline V gene data show CDR1 as MNHEY and CDR2 as SVGAGI. This CDR3 contains 14 residues. The CDR3 region is CASSRRTSTDTQYF. The CDR3 DNA sequence: TGTGCCAGCAGCCGAAGAACTAGCACAGATACGCAGTATTTT.

Only a few counts were recorded for this clonotype. The V call is TRBV29-1, the J call TRBJ2-5; D not certain. This CDR3 is built from 11 residues. Trimming left V 7 bases short and J 2 bases short, with 8 bases between. Germline CDR1 is SQVTM and CDR2 is ANQGSEA. CDR3 sequence (DNA): TGCAGCGGAACACAGCAAGAGACCCAGTACTTC. This translates into CSGTQQETQYF.

V and J are TRBV20-1 and TRBJ2-3; the D gene is possibly TRBD2 (6 bases). Per the germline V gene, CDR1 is DFQATT and CDR2 is SNEGSKA (reference sequence). This CDR3 has 14 amino acids. V gave up 0 bases and J gave up 6 bases, with 13 bases separating them. The CDR3 DNA is TGCAGTGCTAGAGATCTCGGGGGTGGGGATACGCAGTATTTT. Translating gives CSARDLGGGDTQYF.

The rearrangement joins TRBV7-2 to TRBJ2-7, with TRBD1 as a possible D gene (6 bases). The CDR3 has 17 amino acids. The V end lost 5 bases, the J end lost 1 base, and 21 bases lay between the germline ends. Germline V lookup: CDR1 SGHTA, CDR2 FQGNSA. CDR3 DNA: TGTGCCAGCAGCCCCCAAAGGCCCGGGACACCATCCTACGAGCAGTACTTC. Encoded protein: CASSPQRPGTPSYEQYF.

In its sample, this clonotype was seen a few times. J is TRBJ2-1 and V is TRBV20-1; D is undetermined. V was cut by 5 bases and J by 9 bases, with 11 bases left in between. The CDR3 consists of 11 residues. Germline CDR1 reads DFQATT; CDR2 reads SNEGSKA (reference sequence). The chain's CDR3 is CSARSLGEQFF. The CDR3 coding sequence is TGCAGTGCTCGGTCGCTCGGTGAGCAGTTCTTC.

In this sample, this clonotype turned up once. The chain has TRBV20-1 and TRBJ2-1, with 7 bases that match TRBD2. With V trimmed by 0 bases and J by 3 bases, 5 bases remained unmatched. Germline V gene lookup returns CDR1 DFQATT and CDR2 SNEGSKA (reference sequence). This CDR3 comprises 15 residues. Written as DNA, the CDR3 is TGCAGTGCTAGAGACCGAGCGGGATTCTACAATGAGCAGTTCTTC. This encodes CSARDRAGFYNEQFF.

A word on this clonotype: A read error may be the cause here, since a much bigger clone is one base away. The rearrangement links TRBV12-3 or TRBV12-4 to TRBJ2-3, with D maybe TRBD2 (6 bases). Deletions cut 6 bases from V and 1 base from J, with 26 bases between. The CDR3 covers 19 residues. CDR3 region: CASSPPRRGLLHGTDTQYF. In DNA, the CDR3 is TGTGCCAGCAGCCCCCCCCGGCGGGGTCTACTCCATGGCACAGATACGCAGTATTTT.